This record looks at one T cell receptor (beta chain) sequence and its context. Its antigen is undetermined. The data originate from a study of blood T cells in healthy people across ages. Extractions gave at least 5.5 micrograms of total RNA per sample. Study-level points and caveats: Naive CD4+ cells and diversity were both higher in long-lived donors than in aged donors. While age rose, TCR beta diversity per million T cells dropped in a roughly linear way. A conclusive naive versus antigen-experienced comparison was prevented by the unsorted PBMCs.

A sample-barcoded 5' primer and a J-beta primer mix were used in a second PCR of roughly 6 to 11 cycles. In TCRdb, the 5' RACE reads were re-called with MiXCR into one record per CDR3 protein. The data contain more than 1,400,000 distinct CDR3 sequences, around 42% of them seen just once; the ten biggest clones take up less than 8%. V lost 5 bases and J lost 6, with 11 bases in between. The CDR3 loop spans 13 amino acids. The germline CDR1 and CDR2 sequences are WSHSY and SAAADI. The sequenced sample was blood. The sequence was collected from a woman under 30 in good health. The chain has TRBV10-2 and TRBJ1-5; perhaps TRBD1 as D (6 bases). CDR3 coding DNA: TGCGCCAGCAGTCAACAGGGAGGTCAGCCCCAGCATTTT. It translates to CASSQQGGQPQHF.